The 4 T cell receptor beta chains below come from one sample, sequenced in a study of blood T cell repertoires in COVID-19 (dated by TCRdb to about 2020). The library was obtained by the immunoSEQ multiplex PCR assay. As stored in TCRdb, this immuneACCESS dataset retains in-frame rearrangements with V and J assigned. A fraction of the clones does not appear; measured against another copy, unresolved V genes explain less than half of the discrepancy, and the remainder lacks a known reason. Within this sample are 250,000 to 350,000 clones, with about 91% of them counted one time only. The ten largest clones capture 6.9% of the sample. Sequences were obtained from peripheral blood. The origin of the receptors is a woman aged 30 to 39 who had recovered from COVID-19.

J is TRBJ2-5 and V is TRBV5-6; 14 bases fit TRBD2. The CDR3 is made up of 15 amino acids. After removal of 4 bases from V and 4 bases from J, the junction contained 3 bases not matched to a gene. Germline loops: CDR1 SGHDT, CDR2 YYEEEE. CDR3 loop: CASSKGLAGVETQYF. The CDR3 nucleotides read TGTGCCAGCAGCAAGGGACTAGCGGGGGTAGAGACCCAGTACTTC.

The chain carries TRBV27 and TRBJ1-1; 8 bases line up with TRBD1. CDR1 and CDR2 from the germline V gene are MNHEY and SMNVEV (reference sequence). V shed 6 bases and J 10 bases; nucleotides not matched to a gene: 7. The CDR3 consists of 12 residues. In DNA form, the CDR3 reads TGTGCCAGCAGCCACAGGGGGAATCGAGCTTTCTTT. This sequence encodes CASSHRGNRAFF.

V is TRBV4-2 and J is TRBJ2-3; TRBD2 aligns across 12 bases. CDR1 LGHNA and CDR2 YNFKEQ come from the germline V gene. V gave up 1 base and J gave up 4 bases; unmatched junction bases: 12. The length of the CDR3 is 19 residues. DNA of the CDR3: TGTGCCAGCAGCCAAGGGAGCCTAGCGGGGGGGCCACACGCAGATACGCAGTATTTT. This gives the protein CASSQGSLAGGPHADTQYF.

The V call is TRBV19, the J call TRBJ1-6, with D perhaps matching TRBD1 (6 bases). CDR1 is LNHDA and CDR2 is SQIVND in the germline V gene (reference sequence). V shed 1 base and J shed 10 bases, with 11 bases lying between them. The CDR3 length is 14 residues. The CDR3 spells CASSIGRGNSPLHF. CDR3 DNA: TGTGCCAGTAGTATAGGCAGGGGCAACTCACCCCTCCACTTT.